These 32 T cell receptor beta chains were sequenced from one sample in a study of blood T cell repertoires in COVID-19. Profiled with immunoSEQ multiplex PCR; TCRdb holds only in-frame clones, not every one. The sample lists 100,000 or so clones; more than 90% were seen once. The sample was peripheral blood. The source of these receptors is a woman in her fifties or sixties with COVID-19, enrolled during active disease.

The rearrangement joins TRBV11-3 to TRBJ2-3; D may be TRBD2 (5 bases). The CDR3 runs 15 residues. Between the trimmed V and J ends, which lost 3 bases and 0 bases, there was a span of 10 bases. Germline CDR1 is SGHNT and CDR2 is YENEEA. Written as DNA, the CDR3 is TGTGCCAGCAGCTTCTCGAGGGCCAGCACAGATACGCAGTATTTT. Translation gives CASSFSRASTDTQYF. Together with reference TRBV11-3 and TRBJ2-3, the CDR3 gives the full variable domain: EAGVVQSPRYKIIEKKQPVAFWCNPISGHNTLYWYLQNLGQGPELLIRYENEEAVDDSQLPKDRFSAERLKGVDSTLKIQPAELGDSAVYLCASSFSRASTDTQYFGPGTRLTVL.

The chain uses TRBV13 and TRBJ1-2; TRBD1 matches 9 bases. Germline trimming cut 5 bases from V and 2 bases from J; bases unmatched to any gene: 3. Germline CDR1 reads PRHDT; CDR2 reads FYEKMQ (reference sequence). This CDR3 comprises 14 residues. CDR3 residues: CASSGTGGNYGYTF. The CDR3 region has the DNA TGTGCCAGCAGCGGAACAGGGGGCAACTATGGCTACACCTTC.

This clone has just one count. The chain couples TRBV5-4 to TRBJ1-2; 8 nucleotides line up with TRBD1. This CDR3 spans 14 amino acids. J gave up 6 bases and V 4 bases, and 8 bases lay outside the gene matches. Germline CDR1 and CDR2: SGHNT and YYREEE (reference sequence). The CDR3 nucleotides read TGTGCCAGCAGCCGGACAGGGAGTAAGGATGGCTACACCTTC. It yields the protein CASSRTGSKDGYTF.

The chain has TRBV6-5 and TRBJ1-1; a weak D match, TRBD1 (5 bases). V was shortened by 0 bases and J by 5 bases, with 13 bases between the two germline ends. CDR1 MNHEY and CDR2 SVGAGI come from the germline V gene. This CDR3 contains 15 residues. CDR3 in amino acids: CASSYSAGVGTEAFF. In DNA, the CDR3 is TGTGCCAGCAGTTACTCAGCGGGGGTTGGAACTGAAGCTTTCTTT.

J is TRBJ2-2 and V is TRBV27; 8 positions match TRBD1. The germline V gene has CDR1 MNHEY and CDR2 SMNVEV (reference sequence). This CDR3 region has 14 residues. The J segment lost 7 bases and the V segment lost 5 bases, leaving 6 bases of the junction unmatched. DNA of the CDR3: TGTGCCAGCAGTGGGCAGGGGGCAAACGGGGAGCTGTTTTTT. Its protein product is CASSGQGANGELFF.

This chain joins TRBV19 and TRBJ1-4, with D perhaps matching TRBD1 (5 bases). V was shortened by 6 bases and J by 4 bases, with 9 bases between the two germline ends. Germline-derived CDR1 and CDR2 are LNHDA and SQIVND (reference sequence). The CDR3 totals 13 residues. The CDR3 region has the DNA TGTGCCAGTAGACAGGCATTTAATGAAAAACTGTTTTTT. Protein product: CASRQAFNEKLFF.

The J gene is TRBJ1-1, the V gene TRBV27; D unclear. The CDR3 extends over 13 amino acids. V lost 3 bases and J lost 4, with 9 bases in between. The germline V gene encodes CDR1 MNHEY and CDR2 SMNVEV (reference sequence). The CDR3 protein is CASSFGGITEAFF. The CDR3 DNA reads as TGTGCCAGCAGTTTCGGAGGGATCACTGAAGCTTTCTTT.

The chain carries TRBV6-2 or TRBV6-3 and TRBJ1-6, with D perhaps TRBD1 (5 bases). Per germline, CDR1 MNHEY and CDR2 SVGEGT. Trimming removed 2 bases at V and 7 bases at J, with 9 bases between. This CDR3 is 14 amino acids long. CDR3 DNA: TGTGCCAGCAGTTACCGAGACAGAAATTCACCCCTCCACTTT. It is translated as CASSYRDRNSPLHF.

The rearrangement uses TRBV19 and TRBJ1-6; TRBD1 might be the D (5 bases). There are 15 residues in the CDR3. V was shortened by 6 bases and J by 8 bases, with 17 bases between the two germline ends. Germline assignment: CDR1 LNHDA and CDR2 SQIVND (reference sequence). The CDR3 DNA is TGTGCCAGTAGAAGGGACCGGGAGGGGTATTCACCCCTCCACTTT. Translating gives CASRRDREGYSPLHF.

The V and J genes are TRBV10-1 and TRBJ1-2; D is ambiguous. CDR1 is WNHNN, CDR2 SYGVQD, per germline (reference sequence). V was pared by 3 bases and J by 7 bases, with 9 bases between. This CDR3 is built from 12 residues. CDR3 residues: CASSDGPSGYTF. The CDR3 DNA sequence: TGCGCCAGCAGTGATGGGCCCTCTGGCTACACCTTC.

The CDR3 here is CASSEGGNQPQHF. The CDR3 DNA sequence: TGTGCCAGCAGTGAGGGGGGGAATCAGCCCCAGCATTTT. The chain couples TRBV2 to TRBJ1-5; weak D call: TRBD1 (5 bases). The CDR3 sequence is 13 residues long. V was clipped by 3 bases and J by 4 bases, with 7 bases between them. Germline CDR1 and CDR2: SNHLY and FYNNEI.

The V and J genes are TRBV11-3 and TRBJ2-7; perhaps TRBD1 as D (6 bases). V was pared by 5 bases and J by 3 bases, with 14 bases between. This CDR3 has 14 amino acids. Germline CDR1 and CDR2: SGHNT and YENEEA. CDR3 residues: CASSLQGQVYEQYF. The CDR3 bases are TGTGCCAGCAGCCTGCAGGGGCAGGTCTACGAGCAGTACTTC.

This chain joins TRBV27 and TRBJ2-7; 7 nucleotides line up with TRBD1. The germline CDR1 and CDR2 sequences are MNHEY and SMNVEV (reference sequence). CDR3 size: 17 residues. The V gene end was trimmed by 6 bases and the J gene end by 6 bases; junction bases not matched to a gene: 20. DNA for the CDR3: TGTGCCAGCAGCCAAACCCAACTTACAGGGGAGAGGCCCGAGCAGTACTTC. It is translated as CASSQTQLTGERPEQYF.

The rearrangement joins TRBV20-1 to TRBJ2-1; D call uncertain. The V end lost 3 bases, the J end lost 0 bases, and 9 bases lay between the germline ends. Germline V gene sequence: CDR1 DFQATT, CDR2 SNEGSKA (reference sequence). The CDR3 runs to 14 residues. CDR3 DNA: TGCAGTGCTAGTATGCTCAGCTCCTACAATGAGCAGTTCTTC. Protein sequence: CSASMLSSYNEQFF.

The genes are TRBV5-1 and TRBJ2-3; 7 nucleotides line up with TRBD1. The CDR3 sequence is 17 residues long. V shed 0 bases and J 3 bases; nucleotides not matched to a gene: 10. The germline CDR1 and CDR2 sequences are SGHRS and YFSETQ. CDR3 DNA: TGCGCCAGCAGCTTGGGATTAGGGGGCGGCGGGACAGATACGCAGTATTTT. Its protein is CASSLGLGGGGTDTQYF.

In nucleotides, the CDR3 is TGTGCCACCAGTGACCCGGGAGGGACCGGCTACACCTTC. Residues: CATSDPGGTGYTF. V gene TRBV24-1 combines with J gene TRBJ1-2; a weak D match, TRBD1 (5 bases). The CDR3 loop spans 13 amino acids. V lost 4 bases and J lost 8, with 13 bases in between. Germline V gene data show CDR1 as KGHDR and CDR2 as SFDVKD.

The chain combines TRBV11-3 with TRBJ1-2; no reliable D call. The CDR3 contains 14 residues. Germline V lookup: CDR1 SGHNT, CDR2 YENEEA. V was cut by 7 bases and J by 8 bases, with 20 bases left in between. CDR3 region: CASTAFGSLDGYTF. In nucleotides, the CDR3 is TGTGCCAGCACCGCTTTCGGGTCTCTCGACGGCTACACCTTC.

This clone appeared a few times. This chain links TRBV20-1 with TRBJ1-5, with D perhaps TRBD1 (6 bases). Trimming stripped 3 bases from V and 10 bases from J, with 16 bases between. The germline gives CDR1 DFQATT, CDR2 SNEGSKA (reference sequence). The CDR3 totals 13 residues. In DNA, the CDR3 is TGCAGTGCTAGTACAGGGTTCCTTCAACCCCAGCATTTT. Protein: CSASTGFLQPQHF.

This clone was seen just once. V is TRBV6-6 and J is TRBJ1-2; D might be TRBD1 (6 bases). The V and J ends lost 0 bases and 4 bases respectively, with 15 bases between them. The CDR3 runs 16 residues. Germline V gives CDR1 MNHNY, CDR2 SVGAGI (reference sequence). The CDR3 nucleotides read TGTGCCAGCAGTTACTCTTTGGACAGTCCTGCCTATGGCTACACCTTC. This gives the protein CASSYSLDSPAYGYTF.

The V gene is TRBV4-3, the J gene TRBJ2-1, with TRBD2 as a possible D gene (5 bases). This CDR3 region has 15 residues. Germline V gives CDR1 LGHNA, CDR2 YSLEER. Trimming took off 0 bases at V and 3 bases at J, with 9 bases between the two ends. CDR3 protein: CASSQERTRYNEQFF. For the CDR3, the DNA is TGCGCCAGCAGCCAAGAGAGGACTCGCTACAATGAGCAGTTCTTC.

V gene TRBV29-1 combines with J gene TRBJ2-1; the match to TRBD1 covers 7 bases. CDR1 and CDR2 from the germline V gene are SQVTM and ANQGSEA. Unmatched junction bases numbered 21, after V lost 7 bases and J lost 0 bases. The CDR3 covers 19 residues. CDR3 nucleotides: TGCAGCGCCGTGAGAGAACCGCACAGGGGAAAACCCTCCTACAATGAGCAGTTCTTC. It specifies CSAVREPHRGKPSYNEQFF.

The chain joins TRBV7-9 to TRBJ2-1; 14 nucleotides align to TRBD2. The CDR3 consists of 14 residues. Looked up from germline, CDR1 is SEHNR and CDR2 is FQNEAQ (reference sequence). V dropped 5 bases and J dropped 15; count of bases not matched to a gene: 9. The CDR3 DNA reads TGTGCCAGCAGCCAGACTAGCGGGGGGGCGGTCCGGTTCTTC. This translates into CASSQTSGGAVRFF.

The CDR3 coding sequence is TGCGCCAGCAGCTGGGACAGCCTCTCCGGGGAGCTGTTTTTT. Its translation: CASSWDSLSGELFF. The chain carries TRBV5-1 and TRBJ2-2; TRBD1 matches 7 bases. The CDR3 runs to 14 residues. V trimming: 3 bases; J trimming: 6 bases; junction bases outside the gene matches: 5. Germline V gene lookup returns CDR1 SGHRS and CDR2 YFSETQ.

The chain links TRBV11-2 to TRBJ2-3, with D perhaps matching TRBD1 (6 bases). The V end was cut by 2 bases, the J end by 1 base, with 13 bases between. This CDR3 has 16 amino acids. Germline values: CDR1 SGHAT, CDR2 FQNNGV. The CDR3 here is CASSLQGTSGTDTQYF. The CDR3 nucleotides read TGTGCCAGCAGCTTACAGGGGACCTCCGGCACAGATACGCAGTATTTT.

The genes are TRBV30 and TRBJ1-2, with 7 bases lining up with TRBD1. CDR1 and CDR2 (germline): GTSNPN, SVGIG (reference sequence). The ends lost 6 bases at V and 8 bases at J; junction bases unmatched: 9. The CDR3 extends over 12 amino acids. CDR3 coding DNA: TGTGCCTGTTCAGGGGGAAAAGAAGGCTACACCTTC. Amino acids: CACSGGKEGYTF.

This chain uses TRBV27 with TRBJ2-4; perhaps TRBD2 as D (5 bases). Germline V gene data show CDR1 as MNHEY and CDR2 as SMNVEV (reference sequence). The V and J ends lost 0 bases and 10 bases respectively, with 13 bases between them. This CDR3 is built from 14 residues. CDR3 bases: TGTGCCAGCAGTTTATCGGGCGGGTTGAGTATTCAGTACTTC. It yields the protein CASSLSGGLSIQYF.

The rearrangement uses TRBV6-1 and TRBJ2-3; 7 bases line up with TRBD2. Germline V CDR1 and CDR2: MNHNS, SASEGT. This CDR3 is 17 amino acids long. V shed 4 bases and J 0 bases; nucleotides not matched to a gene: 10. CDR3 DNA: TGTGCCAGCAGTGGCCGCCAACCAGCGGGGAGCACAGATACGCAGTATTTT. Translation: CASSGRQPAGSTDTQYF.

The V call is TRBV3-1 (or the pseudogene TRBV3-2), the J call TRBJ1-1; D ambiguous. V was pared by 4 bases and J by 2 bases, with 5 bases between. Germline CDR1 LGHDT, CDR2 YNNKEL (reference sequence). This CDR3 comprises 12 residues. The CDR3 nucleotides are TGTGCCAGCAGCCGTGGCAACACTGAAGCTTTCTTT. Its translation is CASSRGNTEAFF.

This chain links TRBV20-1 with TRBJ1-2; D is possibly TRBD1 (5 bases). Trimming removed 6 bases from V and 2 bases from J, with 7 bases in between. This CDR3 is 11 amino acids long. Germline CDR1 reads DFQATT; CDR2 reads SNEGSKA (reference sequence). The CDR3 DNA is TGCAGTGCCCCAGGGAACTATGGCTACACCTTC. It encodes CSAPGNYGYTF.

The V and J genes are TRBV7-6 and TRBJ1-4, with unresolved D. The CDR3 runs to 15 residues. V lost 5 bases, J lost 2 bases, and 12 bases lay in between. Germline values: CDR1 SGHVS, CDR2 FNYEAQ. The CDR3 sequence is CASSLTTSTNEKLFF. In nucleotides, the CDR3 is TGTGCCAGCAGCCTAACGACTAGCACTAATGAAAAACTGTTTTTT.

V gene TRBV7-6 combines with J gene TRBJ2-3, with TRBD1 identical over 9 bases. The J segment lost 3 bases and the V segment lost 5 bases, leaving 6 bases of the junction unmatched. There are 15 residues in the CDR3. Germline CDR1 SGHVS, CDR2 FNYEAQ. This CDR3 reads CASSKTGGATDTQYF. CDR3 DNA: TGTGCCAGCAGCAAAACAGGGGGCGCGACAGATACGCAGTATTTT.

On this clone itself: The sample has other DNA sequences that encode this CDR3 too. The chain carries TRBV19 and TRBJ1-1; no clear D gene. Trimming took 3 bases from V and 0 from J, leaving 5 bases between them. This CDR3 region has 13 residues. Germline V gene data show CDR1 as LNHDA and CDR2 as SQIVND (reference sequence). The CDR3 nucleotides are TGTGCCAGTAGTATTAGCATGAACACTGAAGCTTTCTTT. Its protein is CASSISMNTEAFF.